The 15 T cell receptor beta chains below were found in one sample sequenced in a study of cytotoxic CD8 clonotypes in ibrutinib-treated CLL. TCRdb's table, derived via immunoSEQ multiplex PCR, lists solely in-frame clones and lacks some. The sample carries about 84,000 clones, 70% to 90% recorded once. The sequencing here drew on PBMCs, taken before ibrutinib treatment. These receptors were taken from a human donor with chronic lymphocytic leukemia.

V gene TRBV25-1 combines with J gene TRBJ2-7; D perhaps matches TRBD2 (6 bases). Germline loops: CDR1 MGHDK, CDR2 SYGVNS. The CDR3 is 15 amino acids. The V and J ends lost 1 base and 4 bases respectively, with 14 bases between them. CDR3 sequence: CASSESPGAGYEQYF. The CDR3 nucleotides are TGTGCCAGCAGTGAATCTCCAGGAGCGGGTTACGAGCAGTACTTC.

CDR3 in amino acids: CASSLESSGLTDTQYF. In nucleotides, the CDR3 is TGCGCCAGCAGCTTGGAGTCTAGCGGGCTGACAGATACGCAGTATTTT. This rearrangement joins TRBV5-1 to TRBJ2-3; 8 bases are shared with TRBD2. The CDR3 is 16 amino acids. Trimming took 0 bases from V and 3 from J; bases not matched to a gene: 6. CDR1 SGHRS and CDR2 YFSETQ come from the germline V gene.

This sequence joins TRBV6-6 and TRBJ2-4, with 12 bases identical to TRBD2. The V and J ends lost 11 bases and 8 bases, in that order; junction bases with no gene match: 7. The CDR3 has 13 residues. CDR1 and CDR2 from the germline V gene are MNHNY and SVGAGI (reference sequence). The CDR3 DNA reads TGTGCCTGTTCTAGCGGGAGGGAGGACATTCAGTACTTC. Translating gives CACSSGREDIQYF.

The CDR3 nucleotides are TGCGCCAGCAGCTTGGCCCCAGATTATGGCTACACCTTC. Translating it yields CASSLAPDYGYTF. V gene TRBV5-1 combines with J gene TRBJ1-2, with no clear D. CDR3 length: 13 amino acids. Germline loops: CDR1 SGHRS, CDR2 YFSETQ. Trimming removed 0 bases from V and 5 bases from J, with 8 bases in between.

This clone was counted only a few times. This chain connects TRBV25-1 to TRBJ2-2, with TRBD2 identical over 8 bases. In germline, CDR1 is MGHDK, CDR2 SYGVNS. The trim removed 4 bases at V and 6 bases at J, leaving 10 bases unmatched. CDR3 length equals 16 residues. As DNA, the CDR3 is TGTGCCAGCAGTGGACGACTCCAGCGGGAGCCCGGGGAGCTGTTTTTT. It is translated as CASSGRLQREPGELFF.

The chain recombines TRBV7-3 with TRBJ2-1, with 8 bases fitting TRBD2. Trimming removed 5 bases from V and 8 bases from J; junction bases left unmatched: 11. CDR3 size: 15 residues. Germline CDR1 is SGHTA and CDR2 is FQGTGA. CDR3 sequence reads: CASSTSGTRGDEQFF. Written as DNA, the CDR3 is TGTGCCAGCAGCACCTCCGGGACTAGGGGGGATGAGCAGTTCTTC.

CDR3 sequence reads: CASSRDRGSNTEAFF. The CDR3 DNA reads as TGTGCCAGCAGCAGGGACAGGGGATCGAACACTGAAGCTTTCTTT. This chain links TRBV11-1 with TRBJ1-1, with 10 bases that match TRBD1. The CDR3 is 15 residues long. Germline V gives CDR1 SGHAT, CDR2 FQDESV (reference sequence). J lost 1 base, V lost 5 bases, and 4 bases had no gene match. Full variable domain (missing parts from reference TRBV11-1 and TRBJ1-1): EAEVAQSPRYKITEKSQAVAFWCDPISGHATLYWYRQILGQGPELLVQFQDESVVDDSQLPKDRFSAERLKGVDSTLKIQPAELGDSAMYLCASSRDRGSNTEAFFGQGTRLTVV.

The chain links TRBV6-4 to TRBJ2-3; D is uncertain. The length of the CDR3 is 13 residues. Germline values: CDR1 MRHNA, CDR2 SNTAGT. Trimming pared 6 bases from V and 4 bases from J, leaving 11 bases between. CDR3 in amino acids: CASRGPAADTQYF. In DNA, the CDR3 is TGTGCCAGCAGAGGCCCCGCAGCAGATACGCAGTATTTT.

Many counts were recorded for this clone. This chain connects TRBV5-1 to TRBJ2-2, with 11 bases matching TRBD2. This CDR3 region has 16 residues. Losses at the gene ends were 0 bases for V and 7 bases for J; bases not matched to a gene: 5. From germline, CDR1 is SGHRS and CDR2 YFSETQ. DNA of the CDR3: TGCGCCAGCAGCTTGGTCCTAGCGGGAGGTGGCGGGGAGCTGTTTTTT. Translated: CASSLVLAGGGGELFF.

A single count supports this clone. This chain connects TRBV6-5 to TRBJ2-6; unclear D gene. V was shortened by 8 bases and J by 3 bases, with 8 bases between the two germline ends. The CDR3 loop spans 13 amino acids. Germline lookup yields CDR1 MNHEY and CDR2 SVGAGI. The CDR3 loop is CASAPFGANVLTF. The CDR3 region has the DNA TGTGCCAGCGCGCCGTTTGGGGCCAACGTCCTGACTTTC.

The chain carries TRBV4-3 and TRBJ2-1; TRBD2 matches 10 bases. Trimming removed 1 base from V and 4 bases from J; junction bases left unmatched: 7. In germline, CDR1 is LGHNA, CDR2 YSLEER. The CDR3 runs 17 residues. The CDR3 here is CASSQGPAGGPYNEQFF. The CDR3 bases are TGCGCCAGCAGCCAAGGTCCAGCGGGAGGGCCTTACAATGAGCAGTTCTTC.

The chain employs TRBV18 and TRBJ2-1; TRBD2 aligns across 14 bases. Germline V CDR1 and CDR2: KGHSH, LQKENI. CDR3 length equals 17 residues. V shed 6 bases and J 4 bases; nucleotides not matched to a gene: 8. The chain's CDR3 is CASSLTSGRASYNEQFF. The CDR3 region has the DNA TGTGCCAGCTCGCTGACTAGCGGGAGGGCAAGTTACAATGAGCAGTTCTTC.

The chain links TRBV11-2 to TRBJ2-4; 8 bases agree with TRBD1. Trimming at V came to 7 bases and at J to 6 bases, leaving 8 bases not matched to a gene. The germline V gene has CDR1 SGHAT and CDR2 FQNNGV. The CDR3 totals 14 residues. The CDR3 DNA reads as TGTGCCAGCACACTGGACAGGGCTGGAAACATTCAGTACTTC. Translated: CASTLDRAGNIQYF.

The chain links TRBV7-3 to TRBJ1-1, with D hard to call. From germline, CDR1 is SGHTA and CDR2 FQGTGA. The CDR3 has 13 amino acids. The V end was cut by 4 bases, the J end by 2 bases, with 8 bases between. The CDR3 nucleotides are TGTGCCAGCAGCTCGGGCCTTAACACTGAAGCTTTCTTT. This encodes CASSSGLNTEAFF. Full variable domain (missing parts from reference TRBV7-3 and TRBJ1-1): GAGVSQTPSNKVTEKGKYVELRCDPISGHTALYWYRQSLGQGPEFLIYFQGTGAADDSGLPNDRFFAVRPEGSVSTLKIQRTERGDSAVYLCASSSGLNTEAFFGQGTRLTVV.

This rearrangement joins TRBV27 to TRBJ2-2, with D possibly matching TRBD1 (6 bases). This CDR3 is 16 amino acids long. V dropped 2 bases and J dropped 6 bases, with 16 bases sitting between them. Per germline, CDR1 MNHEY and CDR2 SMNVEV (reference sequence). This CDR3 is CASSLRTALNAGELFF. In nucleotides, the CDR3 is TGTGCCAGCAGTTTACGGACAGCGCTAAACGCCGGGGAGCTGTTTTTT.